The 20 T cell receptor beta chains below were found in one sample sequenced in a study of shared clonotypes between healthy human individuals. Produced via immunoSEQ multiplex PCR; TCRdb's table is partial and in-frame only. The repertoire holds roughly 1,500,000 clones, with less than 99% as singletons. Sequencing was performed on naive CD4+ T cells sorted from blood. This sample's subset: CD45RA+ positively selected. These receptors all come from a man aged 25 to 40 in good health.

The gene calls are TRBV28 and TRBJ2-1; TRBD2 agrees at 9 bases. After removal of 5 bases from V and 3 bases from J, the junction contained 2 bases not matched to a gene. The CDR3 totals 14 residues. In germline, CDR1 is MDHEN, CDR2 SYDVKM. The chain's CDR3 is CASSIAGDYNEQFF. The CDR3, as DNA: TGTGCCAGCAGTATAGCGGGAGACTACAATGAGCAGTTCTTC.

CDR3 in DNA: TGTGCCAGCAGCCGAGACAGAGGCGAGCAGTACTTC. Residues: CASSRDRGEQYF. This chain links TRBV5-4 with TRBJ2-7; TRBD1 might be the D (5 bases). The CDR3 totals 12 residues. Trimming stripped 4 bases from V and 6 bases from J, with 11 bases between. Germline CDR1 SGHNT, CDR2 YYREEE (reference sequence).

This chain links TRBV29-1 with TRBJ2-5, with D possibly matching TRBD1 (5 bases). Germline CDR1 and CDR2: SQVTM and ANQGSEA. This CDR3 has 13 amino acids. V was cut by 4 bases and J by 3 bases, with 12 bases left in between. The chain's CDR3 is CSVGLRTKETQYF. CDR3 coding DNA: TGCAGCGTTGGTCTGCGGACAAAAGAGACCCAGTACTTC.

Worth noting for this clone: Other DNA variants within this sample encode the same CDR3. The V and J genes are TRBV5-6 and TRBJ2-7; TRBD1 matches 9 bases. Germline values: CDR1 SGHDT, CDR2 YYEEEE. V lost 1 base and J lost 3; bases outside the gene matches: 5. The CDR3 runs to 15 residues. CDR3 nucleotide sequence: TGTGCCAGCAGCTTGCCCGGGACAGGGAGCTACGAGCAGTACTTC. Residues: CASSLPGTGSYEQYF.

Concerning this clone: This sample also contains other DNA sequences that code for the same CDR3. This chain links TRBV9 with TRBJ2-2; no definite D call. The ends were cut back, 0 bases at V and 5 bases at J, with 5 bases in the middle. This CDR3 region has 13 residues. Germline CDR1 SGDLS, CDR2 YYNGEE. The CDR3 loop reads CASSVVGTGELFF. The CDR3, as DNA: TGTGCCAGCAGCGTAGTCGGTACCGGGGAGCTGTTTTTT. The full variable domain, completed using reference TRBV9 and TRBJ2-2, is DSGVTQTPKHLITATGQRVTLRCSPRSGDLSVYWYQQSLDQGLQFLIQYYNGEERAKGNILERFSAQQFPDLHSELNLSSLELGDSALYFCASSVVGTGELFFGEGSRLTVL.

The CDR3 DNA sequence: TGTGCCAGCGACACTGGACTAGCGGGAGTTGAGACCCAGTACTTC. Protein product: CASDTGLAGVETQYF. This chain uses TRBV28 with TRBJ2-5; 13 bases are a match to TRBD2. There are 15 residues in the CDR3. The V gene's germline CDR1 is MDHEN and CDR2 SYDVKM. After removal of 8 bases from V and 5 bases from J, the junction contained 8 bases not matched to a gene.

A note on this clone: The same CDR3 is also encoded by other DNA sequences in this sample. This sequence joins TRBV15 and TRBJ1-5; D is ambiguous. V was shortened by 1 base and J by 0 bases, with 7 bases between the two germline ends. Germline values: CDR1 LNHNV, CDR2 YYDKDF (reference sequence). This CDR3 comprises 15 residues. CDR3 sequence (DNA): TGTGCCACCAGCAGAGGAGGGCCTAGCAATCAGCCCCAGCATTTT. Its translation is CATSRGGPSNQPQHF.

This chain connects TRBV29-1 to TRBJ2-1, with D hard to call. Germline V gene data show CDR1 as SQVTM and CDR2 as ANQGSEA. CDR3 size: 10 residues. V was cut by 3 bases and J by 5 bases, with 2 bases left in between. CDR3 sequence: CSVDHNEQFF. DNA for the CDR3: TGCAGCGTTGACCACAATGAGCAGTTCTTC.

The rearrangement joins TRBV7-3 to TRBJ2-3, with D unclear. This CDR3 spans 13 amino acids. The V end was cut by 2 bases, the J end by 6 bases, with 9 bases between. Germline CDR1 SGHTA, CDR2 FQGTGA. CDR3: CASSLGLGDTQYF. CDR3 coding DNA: TGTGCCAGCAGCTTAGGGCTGGGGGATACGCAGTATTTT.

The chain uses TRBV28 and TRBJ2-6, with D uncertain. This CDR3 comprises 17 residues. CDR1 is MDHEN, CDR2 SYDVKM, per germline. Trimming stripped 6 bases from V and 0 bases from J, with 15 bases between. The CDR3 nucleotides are TGTGCCAGCAGGAAAATCCCTTTGATCTCTGGGGCCAACGTCCTGACTTTC. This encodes CASRKIPLISGANVLTF. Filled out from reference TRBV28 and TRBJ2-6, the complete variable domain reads DVKVTQSSRYLVKRTGEKVFLECVQDMDHENMFWYRQDPGLGLRLIYFSYDVKMKEKGDIPEGYSVSREKKERFSLILESASTNQTSMYLCASRKIPLISGANVLTFGAGSRLTVL.

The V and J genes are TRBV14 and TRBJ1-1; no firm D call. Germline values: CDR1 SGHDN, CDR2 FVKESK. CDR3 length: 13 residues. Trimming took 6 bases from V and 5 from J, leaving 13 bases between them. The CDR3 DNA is TGTGCCAGCAGTTTTGGGCCGGGGACTGAAGCTTTCTTT. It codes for CASSFGPGTEAFF.

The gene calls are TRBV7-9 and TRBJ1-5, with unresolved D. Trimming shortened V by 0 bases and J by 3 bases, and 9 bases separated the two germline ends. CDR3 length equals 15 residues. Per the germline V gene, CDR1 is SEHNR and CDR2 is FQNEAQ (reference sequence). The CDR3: CASSLAAGVNQPQHF. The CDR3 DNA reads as TGTGCCAGCAGCTTAGCGGCAGGAGTCAATCAGCCCCAGCATTTT.

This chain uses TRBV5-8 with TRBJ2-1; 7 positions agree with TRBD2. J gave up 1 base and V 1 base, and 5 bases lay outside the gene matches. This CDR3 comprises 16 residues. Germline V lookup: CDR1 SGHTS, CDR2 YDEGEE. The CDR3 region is CASSLFVGGSYNEQFF. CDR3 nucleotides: TGTGCCAGCAGCTTGTTTGTGGGGGGGTCCTACAATGAGCAGTTCTTC.

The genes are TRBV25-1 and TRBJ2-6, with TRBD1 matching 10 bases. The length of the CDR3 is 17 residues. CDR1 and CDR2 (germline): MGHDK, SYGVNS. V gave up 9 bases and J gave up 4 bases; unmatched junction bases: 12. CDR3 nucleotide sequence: TGTGCCAGTGCCACCGGGACAGGGGTTTCAGGGGCCAACGTCCTGACTTTC. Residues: CASATGTGVSGANVLTF.

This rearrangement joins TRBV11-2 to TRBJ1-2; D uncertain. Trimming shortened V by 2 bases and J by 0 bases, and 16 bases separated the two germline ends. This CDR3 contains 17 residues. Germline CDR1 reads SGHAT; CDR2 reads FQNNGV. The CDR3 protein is CASSLTPWGGANYGYTF. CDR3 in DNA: TGTGCCAGCAGCTTAACGCCTTGGGGAGGAGCTAACTATGGCTACACCTTC.

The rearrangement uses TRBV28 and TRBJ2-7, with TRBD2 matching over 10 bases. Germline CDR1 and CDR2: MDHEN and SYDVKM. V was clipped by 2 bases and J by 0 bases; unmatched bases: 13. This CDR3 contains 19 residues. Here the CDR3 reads CASSLGTSGKWGSSYEQYF. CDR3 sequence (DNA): TGTGCCAGCAGTTTAGGTACTAGCGGGAAGTGGGGAAGCTCCTACGAGCAGTACTTC. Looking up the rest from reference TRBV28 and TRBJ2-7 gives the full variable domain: DVKVTQSSRYLVKRTGEKVFLECVQDMDHENMFWYRQDPGLGLRLIYFSYDVKMKEKGDIPEGYSVSREKKERFSLILESASTNQTSMYLCASSLGTSGKWGSSYEQYFGPGTRLTVT.

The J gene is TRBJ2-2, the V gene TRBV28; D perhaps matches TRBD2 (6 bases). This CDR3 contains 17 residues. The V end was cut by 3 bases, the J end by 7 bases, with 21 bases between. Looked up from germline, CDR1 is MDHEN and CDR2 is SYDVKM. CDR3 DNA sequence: TGTGCCAGCAGTTTTCGCGCGGACTACTCCGTCGTCGGGGAGCTGTTTTTT. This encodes CASSFRADYSVVGELFF. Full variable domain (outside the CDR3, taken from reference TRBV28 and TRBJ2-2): DVKVTQSSRYLVKRTGEKVFLECVQDMDHENMFWYRQDPGLGLRLIYFSYDVKMKEKGDIPEGYSVSREKKERFSLILESASTNQTSMYLCASSFRADYSVVGELFFGEGSRLTVL.

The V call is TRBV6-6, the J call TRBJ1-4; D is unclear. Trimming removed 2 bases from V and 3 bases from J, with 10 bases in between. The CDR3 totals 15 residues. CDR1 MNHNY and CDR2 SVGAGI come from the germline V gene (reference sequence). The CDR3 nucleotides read TGTGCCAGCAGTTACCTCGGGCTGGCTAATGAAAAACTGTTTTTT. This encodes CASSYLGLANEKLFF.

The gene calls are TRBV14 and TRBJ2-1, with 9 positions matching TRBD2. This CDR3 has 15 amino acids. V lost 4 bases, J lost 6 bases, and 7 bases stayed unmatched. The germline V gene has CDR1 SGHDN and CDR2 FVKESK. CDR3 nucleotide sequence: TGTGCCAGCAGCCTGCTAGCGGGAAGCTTCAATGAGCAGTTCTTC. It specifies CASSLLAGSFNEQFF.

The CDR3 reads CASSRLAGSSYNEQFF. The CDR3 bases are TGTGCCAGCAGCCGCCTAGCGGGATCTTCCTACAATGAGCAGTTCTTC. The V and J genes are TRBV4-2 and TRBJ2-1, with 9 bases identical to TRBD2. CDR3 size: 16 residues. The ends lost 4 bases at V and 1 base at J; junction bases unmatched: 5. Germline CDR1 reads LGHNA; CDR2 reads YNFKEQ.